This T cell receptor (beta chain) appears in the sequencing data of a study of T-cell reconstitution after alpha-beta-depleted transplantation in children. This clonotype has a count of ten or more. The library targeted TCRbeta and was prepared with unique molecular identifiers. In TCRdb, the PCR reads were re-called with MiXCR into one record per CDR3 protein. The repertoire holds 350,000 to 450,000 distinct CDR3 sequences, 20% seen once, with around 3.9% in the top ten. Trimming took 0 bases from V and 5 from J, leaving 6 bases between them. This CDR3 region has 13 residues. CDR1 is SGHRS, CDR2 YFSETQ, per germline.

The chain couples TRBV5-1 to TRBJ2-4, with D possibly being TRBD2 (5 bases). The sample consisted of PBMCs from the stem cell graft donor, taken from the stem cell graft. The source of this sequence is a human donor who donated a stem cell graft to a child with acute myeloid leukemia. Here the CDR3 DNA reads TGCGCCAGCAGCTTGGCCGGGGAAAACATTCAGTACTTC. Translated, it gives CASSLAGENIQYF.